This entry is about one T cell receptor (beta chain). This clone was detected only a few times. Its antigen target is currently unknown. No qualities accompany the bases; no much larger clone lies one base away. The time point tag for this specimen amounts to: week 5, during vaccination. Every vaccine dose consisted of 300 ug of a 20-mer mutant IDH1 peptide in Montanide, administered subcutaneously together with topical imiquimod. Donors had newly diagnosed WHO grade 3 or 4 IDH1-mutant astrocytomas with loss of nuclear ATRX. The samples were drawn from NOA16, a multicentre, single-arm, open-label phase I trial in Germany that tested a mutant IDH1 peptide vaccine in humans for the first time. The DNeasy Blood and Tissue Kit was used to extract genomic DNA from EDTA blood for TCRB sequencing. These data belong to a study of a mutant IDH1 vaccine in newly diagnosed glioma (dated by TCRdb to the early 2020s). Describing the broader study: Eight vaccinations were administered to patients in weeks 1, 3, 5, 7, 11, 15, 19 and 23, corresponding to visits V03 through V10. Vaccination started 4-6 weeks after radiotherapy alone, or was given together with temozolomide cycles in the groups whose treatment included chemotherapy. The approximately 32 treated patients were approximately 60% male and roughly 40% female, with a mean age of around 40 years. Before enrollment, patients had received standard therapy of radiotherapy alone, temozolomide alone, or radiochemotherapy with temozolomide; most received the combination. Peripheral blood was collected at six visits: V03 (baseline), V05, V07, V10, V12 and V13. Longitudinal TCRB deep sequencing was done for 25 treated patients, wherever samples were available for exploratory analyses.

The library came from the immunoSEQ multiplex PCR assay. The hsTCRB Kit was used according to the manufacturer's protocol to amplify rearranged TCR beta chain sequences. TCRB libraries were sequenced on an Illumina MiSeq. Per the original workflow: The proprietary platform of the kit vendor was used for demultiplexing, trimming and gene mapping. TCRdb obtained this table from immuneACCESS and retained in-frame rearrangements with V and J assigned. These tables miss some clones; where compared with another copy, unresolved V genes account for less than half of the shortfall, and the remainder is unexplained. That table is the source of V, J and clone size, and D and trimming were worked out from the DNA. In this sample the table shows around 30,000 clones, about 56% of which occur a single time. The ten top clones hold 9.5% to 11% of the sample. General findings and caveats noted by the study authors: Pseudoprogression seemed to be unrelated to changes in the top peripheral T cell clonotypes found by TCRB sequencing. Availability determined which PBMC samples were chosen for TCRB deep sequencing. The authors noted that analyses of patient blood samples could not be reproduced because of sample limitations. Immune responses induced by the vaccine were seen in over 80% of patients across multiple MHC alleles.

Trimming takes 1 base from V and 4 bases from J, and the germline ends sit 9 bases apart. From cysteine to phenylalanine, the CDR3 is 14 amino acids long. The retained sequence is limited to the CDR3, 42 bases, with the frame set at the first base. The germline V gene encodes CDR1 SGHRS and CDR2 YFSETQ. This clonotype was sampled from a woman under 30 with glioma. The sample was PBMCs, taken from a glioma patient whose treatment included an IDH1 peptide vaccine. Rearrangement joined TRBV5-1 to TRBJ1-3; too little of a D gene remains to name it. The DNA sequence reads TGCGCCAGCAGCTTGTCCGGGGAAGGAAACACCATATATTTT. Translated, it reads CASSLSGEGNTIYF.